Detailed here is one TCR beta chain. The target antigen is unknown. The data derive from a study of cytomegalovirus exposure and HLA in healthy donors. PCR amplification relied on 60 Vbeta primers (plus 13 Jbeta primers). The assay was immunoSEQ multiplex PCR, and TCRdb's table has in-frame clones only and misses some. The sample lists 150,000 or so clones, more than 70% occurring once. V shed 9 bases, J shed 6 bases, and the junction held 14 bases outside the gene matches. The germline gives CDR1 MDHEN, CDR2 SYDVKM. The CDR3 runs 15 residues. General study results and limits: It was about 150 TCR beta chains that were listed as cytomegalovirus-associated. Common viral pathogens seemed, in a later analysis, to connect with several of the most significant clusters.

The V and J genes are TRBV28 and TRBJ2-3; 8 positions agree with TRBD2. The sample was PBMCs. The sequence derives from a man younger than 30 in good health and CMV-seropositive. The CDR3 DNA reads TGTGCCAGTGAAATGGGGACTAGGATTCTGGATACGCAGTATTTT. It specifies CASEMGTRILDTQYF.